In this sample, the clone carrying this TCR beta chain turned up many times. Time point given: longitudinal time-point 2. Unsorted libraries came from 2 million PBMCs stored at -80 °C. This CDR3 is built from 13 residues. Germline V gene lookup returns CDR1 SGDLS and CDR2 YYNGEE. Between the trimmed V and J ends, which lost 0 bases and 2 bases, there was a span of 5 bases. TCRdb reanalysed the 5' RACE reads using MiXCR and keeps one entry per CDR3 protein. This table has under 50,000 distinct CDR3 sequences, roughly 13% appearing once. This specimen comes from a study of neurological immune-mediated disorders.

Material: PBMCs. V is TRBV9 and J is TRBJ2-5; D gene unclear. This TCR derives from a male donor with HTLV-1-associated myelopathy (HAM/TSP). CDR3 in amino acids: CASSVGWQETQYF. The CDR3 bases are TGTGCCAGCAGCGTAGGTTGGCAAGAGACCCAGTACTTC.